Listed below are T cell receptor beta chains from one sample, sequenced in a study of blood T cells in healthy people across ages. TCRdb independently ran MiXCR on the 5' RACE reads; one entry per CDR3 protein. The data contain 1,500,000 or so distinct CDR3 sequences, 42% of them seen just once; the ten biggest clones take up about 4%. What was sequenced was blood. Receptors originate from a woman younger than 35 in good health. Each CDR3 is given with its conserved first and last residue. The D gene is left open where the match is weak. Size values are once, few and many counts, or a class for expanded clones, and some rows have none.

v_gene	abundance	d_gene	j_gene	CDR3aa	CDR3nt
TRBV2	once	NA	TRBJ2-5	CASSIVRQETQYF	TGTGCCAGCAGTATAGTGAGACAAGAGACCCAGTACTTC
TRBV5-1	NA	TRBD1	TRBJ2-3	CASSLAGTAEDTQYF	TGCGCCAGCAGCTTGGCGGGGACAGCCGAAGATACGCAGTATTTT
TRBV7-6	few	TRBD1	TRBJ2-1	CASSLALGQGAGEQFF	TGTGCCAGCAGCTTAGCCCTCGGACAGGGGGCTGGAGAGCAGTTCTTC
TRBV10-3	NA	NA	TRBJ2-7	CAISESTGPYNEQYF	TGTGCCATCAGTGAATCGACTGGACCCTACAATGAGCAGTACTTC
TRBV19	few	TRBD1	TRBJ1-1	CASSTASRGDTEAFF	TGTGCCAGTAGTACTGCCTCCAGGGGGGACACTGAAGCTTTCTTT
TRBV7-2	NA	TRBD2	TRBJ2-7	CGSAGTKYEQYF	TGTGGCAGTGCCGGGACTAAATACGAGCAGTACTTC
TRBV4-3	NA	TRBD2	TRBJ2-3	CASSPRSGGAPDTQYF	TGCGCCAGCTCCCCCCGGAGCGGGGGGGCGCCAGATACGCAGTATTTT
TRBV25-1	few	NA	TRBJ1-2	CASSEGGTSNYGYTF	TGTGCCAGCAGTGAGGGGGGGACATCTAACTATGGCTACACCTTC
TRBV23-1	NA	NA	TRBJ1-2	CASSHDSETNYGYTF	TGCGCCAGCAGTCACGACAGCGAAACTAACTATGGCTACACCTTC
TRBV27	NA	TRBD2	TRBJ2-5	CASSLSGLAGPSQETQYF	TGTGCCAGCAGTTTGTCTGGACTAGCGGGACCTTCCCAAGAGACCCAGTACTTC
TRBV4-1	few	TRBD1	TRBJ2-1	CASSHTDRDTYNEQFF	TGCGCCAGCAGCCATACGGACAGGGACACCTACAATGAGCAGTTCTTC
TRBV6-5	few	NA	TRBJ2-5	CASSYSGPKTQYF	TGTGCCAGCAGTTACTCAGGCCCCAAGACCCAGTACTTC
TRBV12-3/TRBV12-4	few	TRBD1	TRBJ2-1	CASQGQYNEQFF	TGTGCCAGTCAGGGACAGTACAATGAGCAGTTCTTC
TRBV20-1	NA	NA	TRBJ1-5	CSANRGGNQPQHF	TGCAGTGCTAACCGGGGGGGGAATCAGCCCCAGCATTTT
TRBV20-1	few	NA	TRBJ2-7	CSANPTGHKYEQYF	TGCAGTGCTAACCCCACCGGGCACAAATACGAGCAGTACTTC
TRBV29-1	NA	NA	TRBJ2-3	CSVEDLEAAQGGGDMQYF	TGCAGCGTTGAAGATCTCGAGGCCGCACAGGGTGGGGGAGATATGCAGTATTTT
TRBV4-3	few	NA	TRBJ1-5	CASSQEWLNQPQHF	TGCGCCAGCAGCCAAGAGTGGCTCAATCAGCCCCAGCATTTT
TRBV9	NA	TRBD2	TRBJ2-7	CASSVRTSGGRNEQYF	TGTGCCAGCAGCGTTAGGACTAGCGGGGGGAGAAATGAGCAGTACTTC
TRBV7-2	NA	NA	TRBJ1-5	CASNSGNGNQPQHF	TGTGCCAGCAACTCCGGTAACGGCAATCAGCCCCAGCATTTT
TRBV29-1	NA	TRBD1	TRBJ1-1	CSAPGQGGLSTEAFF	TGCAGCGCACCGGGACAGGGGGGTTTGAGTACTGAAGCTTTCTTT
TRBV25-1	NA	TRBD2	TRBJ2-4	CASSEAGGGKNIQYF	TGTGCCAGCAGTGAAGCGGGGGGGGGCAAAAACATTCAGTACTTC
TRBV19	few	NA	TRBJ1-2	CASSIKGHGYGYTF	TGTGCCAGTAGTATAAAGGGGCACGGCTATGGCTACACCTTC
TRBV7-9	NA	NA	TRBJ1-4	CASAQGQGGEKLFF	TGTGCCAGCGCACAGGGCCAAGGAGGCGAAAAACTGTTTTTT
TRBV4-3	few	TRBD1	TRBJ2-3	CASSQDLDRGLTQYF	TGCGCCAGCAGCCAAGACTTGGACAGGGGGCTAACGCAGTATTTT
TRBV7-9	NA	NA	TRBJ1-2	CASSPLTGRYNYGYTF	TGTGCCAGCAGCCCGCTTACCGGACGATATAACTATGGCTACACCTTC
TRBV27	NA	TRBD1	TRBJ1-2	CANSPGQGYGYTF	TGTGCCAACAGTCCAGGACAGGGGTATGGCTACACCTTC
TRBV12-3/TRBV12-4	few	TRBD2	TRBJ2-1	CASSFRGSNEQFF	TGTGCCAGCAGTTTCCGCGGGAGCAATGAGCAGTTCTTC
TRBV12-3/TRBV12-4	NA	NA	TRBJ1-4	CASTYGAGSFFEEKLFF	TGTGCCAGCACTTACGGTGCAGGTAGTTTCTTTGAAGAAAAACTGTTTTTT
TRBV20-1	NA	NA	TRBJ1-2	CSARETQGRYGYTF	TGCAGTGCTAGAGAAACTCAGGGCCGCTATGGCTACACCTTC
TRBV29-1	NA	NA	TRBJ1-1	CSVRGQGLYAFF	TGCAGCGTCCGGGGGCAGGGGCTTTATGCTTTCTTT
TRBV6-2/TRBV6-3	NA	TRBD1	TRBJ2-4	CASRSGQGDVAKNIQYF	TGTGCCAGCAGATCTGGACAGGGAGACGTAGCCAAAAACATTCAGTACTTC
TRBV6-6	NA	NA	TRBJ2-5	CASTPGWFGKETRYF	TGTGCCAGCACCCCAGGCTGGTTCGGGAAAGAGACCCGGTACTTC
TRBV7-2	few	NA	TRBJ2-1	CASSQDYLYNGQFF	TGTGCCAGCAGCCAGGACTACCTCTACAATGGGCAGTTCTTC
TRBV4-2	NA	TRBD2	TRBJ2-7	CASSQDPAGTSLEQYF	TGTGCCAGCAGCCAAGATCCTGCGGGGACTAGCCTCGAGCAGTACTTC
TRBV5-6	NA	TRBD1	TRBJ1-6	CASSLYATGNFHSPLHF	TGTGCCAGCAGCTTGTACGCGACAGGGAACTTCCATTCACCCCTCCACTTT
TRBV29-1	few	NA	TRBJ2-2	CSVPRPSGELFF	TGCAGCGTTCCTCGTCCATCCGGGGAGCTGTTTTTT